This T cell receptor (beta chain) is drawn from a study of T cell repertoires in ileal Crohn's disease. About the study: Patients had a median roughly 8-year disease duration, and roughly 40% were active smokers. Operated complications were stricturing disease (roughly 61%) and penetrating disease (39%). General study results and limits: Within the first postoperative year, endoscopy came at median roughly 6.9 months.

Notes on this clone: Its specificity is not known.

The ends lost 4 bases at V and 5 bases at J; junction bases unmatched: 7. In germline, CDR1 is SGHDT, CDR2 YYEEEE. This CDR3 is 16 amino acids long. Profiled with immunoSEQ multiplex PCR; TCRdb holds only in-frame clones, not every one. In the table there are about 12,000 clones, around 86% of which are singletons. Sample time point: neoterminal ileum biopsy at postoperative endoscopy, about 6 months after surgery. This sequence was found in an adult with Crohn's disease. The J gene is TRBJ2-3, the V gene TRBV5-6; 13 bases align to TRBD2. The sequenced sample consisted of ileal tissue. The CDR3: CASSQQLAGGQDTQYF. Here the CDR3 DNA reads TGTGCCAGCAGCCAACAACTAGCGGGGGGGCAAGATACGCAGTATTTT.